This T cell receptor beta chain derives from a study of T cell clonality in common variable immunodeficiency. The CDR3 spans 15 residues. V was pared by 5 bases and J by 4 bases, with 7 bases of the junction left unmatched. Germline V lookup: CDR1 SGHVS, CDR2 FQNEAQ. This clone was counted at least ten times. Antigen specificity is unknown. The read ends 3 residues shy of where the CDR3 ends; the end is completed using the germline J gene. General observations from the study: Shared TCRbeta clones were fewer between CVID subjects than controls. CVID subjects showed higher TCRbeta clonality than healthy controls.

Measured with immunoSEQ multiplex PCR; TCRdb has only the in-frame clones, and not every one. The sample offers 75,000 to 85,000 clones and no singletons, the top ten holding about 0.8%. V usage is TRBV7-8 and J usage is TRBJ1-5, with 8 bases aligning to TRBD1. Sequencing was done on a sample of peripheral blood mononuclear cells. The origin of this receptor is a person between 18 and 75 years old in good health. The sequenced CDR3 bases are TGTGCCAGCAGCGCGTCGACAGGGGATAATCAGCCC. Protein: CASSASTGDNQP. The CDR3 as a whole reads CASSASTGDNQPQHF.